This TCR beta chain was retrieved from a study of shared clonotypes between healthy human individuals. Study results and caveats: Naive CD4 clonotypes overlapped across a few donors at around 4.7%.

The V gene lost 3 bases and the J gene lost 0 bases, with 10 bases spanning the gap. In germline, CDR1 is SGHRS, CDR2 YFSETQ. The length of the CDR3 is 16 residues. Regarding this clone: The antigen is undetermined. The same CDR3 arises from other DNA sequences in this sample as well.

Recent vaccinations or acute infections were absent in the healthy HIV-negative adult donors. The assay was carried out at the deep level. Data came from immunoSEQ multiplex PCR; TCRdb stores just in-frame clones and leaves some out. This repertoire shows 650,000 to 800,000 clones, 72% found once; its top ten account for about 1.7%. Sequencing used memory CD4+ T cells sorted from blood. The sample's subset: CD45RA-negative fraction. This clonotype originated in a woman in her twenties or thirties in good health. J is TRBJ2-6 and V is TRBV5-1; the D call may be TRBD1 or TRBD2 (5 bases each). The CDR3 loop reads CASSWETASGANVLTF. The CDR3 DNA reads as TGCGCCAGCAGCTGGGAGACAGCCTCTGGGGCCAACGTCCTGACTTTC.